Following are 25 T cell receptor beta chains from one sample sequenced in a study of T cell repertoires in cytomegalovirus infection. TCRdb reprocessed the reads with MiXCR, giving one entry per CDR3 protein. Among more than 500,000 distinct CDR3 sequences listed, 16% were seen once. What was sequenced was CD8+ T cells from PBMCs. These receptors were collected from a human donor in good health (CMV status not recorded). Some clones in this sample may be carry-over from other donors' samples.

There are many counts of this clonotype. The chain carries TRBV11-3 and TRBJ2-1, with 8 bases fitting TRBD1. Per germline, CDR1 SGHNT and CDR2 YENEEA. V lost 4 bases, J lost 3 bases, and 5 bases stayed unmatched. The CDR3 extends over 15 amino acids. CDR3 nucleotides: TGTGCCAGCAGCTCCGGTGGGACAGGCTACAATGAGCAGTTCTTC. Encoded protein: CASSSGGTGYNEQFF.

The gene calls are TRBV20-1 and TRBJ1-2; D uncertain. The length of the CDR3 is 12 residues. Germline V gene lookup returns CDR1 DFQATT and CDR2 SNEGSKA (reference sequence). V was trimmed by 7 bases and J by 0 bases, leaving 9 bases between them. The CDR3 region has the DNA TGCAGTGGGTCGGGCGCTAACTATGGCTACACCTTC. It translates to CSGSGANYGYTF.

The chain has TRBV28 and TRBJ2-5, with D perhaps given as TRBD1 or TRBD2 (5 bases each). V was shortened by 3 bases and J by 1 base, with 12 bases between the two germline ends. Germline CDR1 MDHEN, CDR2 SYDVKM. The length of the CDR3 is 15 residues. The CDR3 here is CASSFRGEIQETQYF. The CDR3 bases are TGTGCCAGCAGTTTTAGGGGAGAAATCCAAGAGACCCAGTACTTC.

Regarding this clonotype: The conserved final phenylalanine or tryptophan is absent from the CDR3, which likely points to a read error. The rearrangement links TRBV7-4 to TRBJ2-5; D not certain. Germline CDR1 is SGHVT and CDR2 is SQSDAQ. This CDR3 region has 10 residues. V lost 4 bases to trimming and J lost 4 bases, with 1 base between them. The CDR3: CASSSETQYL. In DNA, the CDR3 is TGTGCCAGCAGCTCAGAGACCCAGTACTTA.

About this clonotype: This may stem from a read error, because a much larger clone lies one nucleotide away. The gene calls are TRBV7-9 and TRBJ2-1, with D hard to call. CDR1 is SEHNR, CDR2 FQNEAQ, per germline (reference sequence). This CDR3 has 13 amino acids. V was cut by 3 bases and J by 7 bases, with 10 bases left in between. CDR3 region: CASSFQQKNEQFF. Written as DNA, the CDR3 is TGTGCCAGCAGCTTTCAACAGAAGAATGAGCAGTTCTTC.

In its sample, this clonotype was seen many times. V gene TRBV12-3 or TRBV12-4 combines with J gene TRBJ1-1; 7 bases fit TRBD1. The CDR3 loop spans 15 amino acids. Losses at the gene ends were 3 bases for V and 3 bases for J; bases not matched to a gene: 7. CDR3 coding DNA: TGTGCCAGCAGTTTGGTCGACAGGGTGGACACTGAAGCTTTCTTT. It yields the protein CASSLVDRVDTEAFF.

This clonotype was seen a few times. The rearrangement links TRBV15 to TRBJ2-2; D could derive from TRBD1 or TRBD2 (6 bases each). This CDR3 comprises 13 residues. CDR1 and CDR2 (germline): LNHNV, YYDKDF (reference sequence). V lost 4 bases to trimming and J lost 7 bases, with 10 bases between them. Here the CDR3 DNA reads TGTGCCACCAGCATGGGGGGCGACGGGGAGCTGTTTTTT. Its translation: CATSMGGDGELFF.

This clonotype was observed a few times. CDR3 protein: CASRRSGLAGGPDTGELFF. The CDR3 DNA sequence: TGTGCCAGCAGGCGGTCAGGACTAGCGGGGGGGCCGGACACCGGGGAGCTGTTTTTT. The rearrangement joins TRBV12-3 or TRBV12-4 to TRBJ2-2; TRBD2 matches at 15 bases. The CDR3 length is 19 residues. Trimming at V came to 6 bases and at J to 3 bases, leaving 11 bases not matched to a gene.

In its sample, this clonotype was seen a few times. The gene calls are TRBV15 and TRBJ2-1; TRBD2 might be the D (5 bases). V was shortened by 5 bases and J by 0 bases, with 8 bases between the two germline ends. This CDR3 has 14 residues. CDR1 is LNHNV, CDR2 YYDKDF, per germline (reference sequence). The CDR3 loop is CATSPRGSYNEQFF. The CDR3 nucleotides read TGTGCCACCAGCCCCCGGGGCTCCTACAATGAGCAGTTCTTC.

Comment on this clonotype: A single base separates this from a much larger clone, so it may be a read error. It is likely a read error, because the conserved phenylalanine at the end of the CDR3 is missing. J is TRBJ2-1 and V is TRBV14; 10 bases match TRBD2. This CDR3 spans 18 amino acids. Germline V gene sequence: CDR1 SGHDN, CDR2 FVKESK. V gave up 0 bases and J gave up 6 bases; unmatched junction bases: 11. CDR3 DNA sequence: TGTGCCAGCAGCCAAGACATTGTAAGCGGGGGGGCCGGCAATGAGCAGTTCTTA. Translated: CASSQDIVSGGAGNEQFL.

This clonotype came up many times. The chain links TRBV19 to TRBJ2-7, with 7 bases matching TRBD1. The CDR3 spans 14 residues. V lost 11 bases, J lost 5 bases, and 15 bases stayed unmatched. Germline V gene data show CDR1 as LNHDA and CDR2 as SQIVND (reference sequence). The CDR3 bases are TGTGCCTCCAGGGCCGGGGACAGTTGGGACGAGCAGTACTTC. It translates to CASRAGDSWDEQYF.

This clonotype was recorded at least ten times. The rearrangement joins TRBV7-3 to TRBJ1-3; possible D gene TRBD1, 5 bases. V was clipped by 2 bases and J by 7 bases, with 9 bases between them. The CDR3 loop spans 13 amino acids. Germline assignment: CDR1 SGHTA and CDR2 FQGTGA. The CDR3 spells CASSLGGTNTIYF. The CDR3 nucleotides read TGTGCCAGCAGCTTAGGAGGGACCAACACCATATATTTT.

This clonotype was seen at least ten times. The chain employs TRBV7-3 and TRBJ1-1; the D gene is possibly TRBD1 (5 bases). This CDR3 has 14 residues. Germline CDR1 SGHTA, CDR2 FQGTGA. With 0 bases removed from V and 4 bases from J, the gap between germline ends came to 9 bases. The CDR3 region is CASSLTGGGTEAFF. The CDR3 region has the DNA TGTGCCAGCAGCTTAACGGGGGGGGGCACTGAAGCTTTCTTT. The whole variable domain, filled in from reference TRBV7-3 and TRBJ1-1, reads GAGVSQTPSNKVTEKGKYVELRCDPISGHTALYWYRQSLGQGPEFLIYFQGTGAADDSGLPNDRFFAVRPEGSVSTLKIQRTERGDSAVYLCASSLTGGGTEAFFGQGTRLTVV.

This clonotype was seen only a few times. This chain joins TRBV7-9 and TRBJ2-7; D uncertain. The V end was cut by 1 base, the J end by 2 bases, with 12 bases between. This CDR3 is built from 15 residues. In germline, CDR1 is SEHNR, CDR2 FQNEAQ (reference sequence). The CDR3 sequence: CASSLEDAPAYEQYF. As DNA, the CDR3 is TGTGCCAGCAGCTTAGAGGATGCGCCAGCCTACGAGCAGTACTTC.

V and J are TRBV15 and TRBJ2-7; 8 bases align to TRBD1. The CDR3 extends over 16 amino acids. Per germline, CDR1 LNHNV and CDR2 YYDKDF (reference sequence). The V and J ends lost 2 bases and 3 bases, in that order; junction bases with no gene match: 9. The CDR3 loop reads CATSRPPGQVGYEQYF. The CDR3 DNA reads TGTGCCACCAGCAGACCTCCGGGACAGGTGGGCTACGAGCAGTACTTC.

This sequence joins TRBV24-1 and TRBJ2-4; a weak D match, TRBD2 (5 bases). This CDR3 has 11 amino acids. CDR1 and CDR2 (germline): KGHDR, SFDVKD. The germline V and J ends were trimmed by 9 bases and 8 bases, with 10 bases remaining between them. The CDR3, as DNA: TGTGCCACCTCAGAGGGAGACATTCAGTACTTC. Amino acids: CATSEGDIQYF.

This clonotype has at least ten counts. The gene calls are TRBV29-1 and TRBJ1-2, with a possible D match to TRBD1 (5 bases). The germline V gene has CDR1 SQVTM and CDR2 ANQGSEA. The V gene lost 1 base and the J gene lost 6 bases, with 9 bases spanning the gap. The CDR3 spans 12 residues. The CDR3 region has the DNA TGCAGCGTTGAAGCCAGGGTAAATGGCTACACCTTC. Encoded protein: CSVEARVNGYTF.

V is TRBV11-2 and J is TRBJ2-3; D might be TRBD1 (6 bases). The germline CDR1 and CDR2 sequences are SGHAT and FQNNGV. CDR3 length: 16 amino acids. Between the trimmed V and J ends, which lost 0 bases and 2 bases, there was a span of 12 bases. The CDR3 DNA reads as TGTGCCAGCAGCTTAGATGCGACAGGTTTCACAGATACGCAGTATTTT. Its protein is CASSLDATGFTDTQYF.

V gene TRBV19 combines with J gene TRBJ2-1, with D perhaps TRBD1 (5 bases). Germline CDR1 and CDR2: LNHDA and SQIVND (reference sequence). This CDR3 region has 14 residues. Deletions cut 9 bases from V and 5 bases from J, with 17 bases between. DNA for the CDR3: TGTGCCAGCGAGTTAGGGGAAGGAGACAATGAGCAGTTCTTC. This codes for CASELGEGDNEQFF.

This clonotype has just a few counts. This chain joins TRBV15 and TRBJ2-4; 9 nucleotides align to TRBD1. The trim removed 8 bases at V and 8 bases at J, leaving 19 bases unmatched. The CDR3 has 17 amino acids. In germline, CDR1 is LNHNV, CDR2 YYDKDF (reference sequence). The DNA for the CDR3 is TGTGCCACCGGACTCCGAGGACAGGGGAAAGTAGGGGACATTCAGTACTTC. Translation gives CATGLRGQGKVGDIQYF.

There are many counts of this clonotype. Here the CDR3 reads CASSFRPGDYNSPLHF. DNA for the CDR3: TGTGCCAGCAGTTTTCGCCCCGGGGACTATAATTCACCCCTCCACTTT. The V gene is TRBV12-3 or TRBV12-4, the J gene TRBJ1-6, with D uncertain. This CDR3 is 16 amino acids long. Trimming stripped 3 bases from V and 3 bases from J, with 12 bases between.

This clonotype was counted a single time. This could be a read error, since a much larger clone is one nucleotide away. The chain combines TRBV28 with TRBJ2-1; TRBD1 or TRBD2 may be the D gene (5 bases each). This CDR3 is built from 14 residues. V was pared by 5 bases and J by 8 bases, with 16 bases between. The germline gives CDR1 MDHEN, CDR2 SYDVKM. The CDR3 DNA reads as TGTGCCAGCAGTCCCCTGGGGGAAGGGGATGAGCAGTTCTTC. Amino acid sequence: CASSPLGEGDEQFF.

V is TRBV5-6 and J is TRBJ2-2; no definite D call. V was trimmed by 9 bases and J by 5 bases, leaving 20 bases between them. The CDR3 extends over 15 amino acids. Germline V gene sequence: CDR1 SGHDT, CDR2 YYEEEE. CDR3 residues: CATRHGRVRTGELFF. The DNA for the CDR3 is TGTGCCACCAGACACGGAAGGGTTCGGACCGGGGAGCTGTTTTTT.

J is TRBJ2-1 and V is TRBV20-1; 12 bases match TRBD1. In germline, CDR1 is DFQATT, CDR2 SNEGSKA (reference sequence). V shed 5 bases, J shed 9 bases, and the junction held 14 bases outside the gene matches. The CDR3 totals 16 residues. CDR3 protein: CSAPQGDRGRVAEQFF. The CDR3 nucleotides read TGCAGTGCTCCTCAAGGGGACAGGGGGCGAGTAGCTGAGCAGTTCTTC.

This clonotype has ten or more counts. V and J are TRBV6-5 and TRBJ1-3, with D tentatively TRBD1 (6 bases). This CDR3 is built from 16 residues. Germline V gives CDR1 MNHEY, CDR2 SVGAGI. The V and J ends lost 2 bases and 4 bases respectively, with 15 bases between them. CDR3 protein: CASSYKGRGTGNTIYF. The CDR3 nucleotides read TGTGCCAGCAGTTACAAGGGCAGGGGCACGGGAAACACCATATATTTT.